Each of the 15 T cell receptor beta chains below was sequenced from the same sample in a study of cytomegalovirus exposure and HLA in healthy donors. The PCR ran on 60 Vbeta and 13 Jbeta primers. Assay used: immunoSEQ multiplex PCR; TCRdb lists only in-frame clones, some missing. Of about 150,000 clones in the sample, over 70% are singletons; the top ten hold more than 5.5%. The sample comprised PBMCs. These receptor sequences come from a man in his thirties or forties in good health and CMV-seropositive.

Here the CDR3 DNA reads TGTGCCAGCAGTTTTCAGGGGGCTGGCAATCAGCCCCAGCATTTT. Amino acids: CASSFQGAGNQPQHF. The genes are TRBV28 and TRBJ1-5; 8 bases are a match to TRBD1. Germline V lookup: CDR1 MDHEN, CDR2 SYDVKM. J lost 2 bases, V lost 3 bases, and 3 bases had no gene match. This CDR3 is built from 15 residues.

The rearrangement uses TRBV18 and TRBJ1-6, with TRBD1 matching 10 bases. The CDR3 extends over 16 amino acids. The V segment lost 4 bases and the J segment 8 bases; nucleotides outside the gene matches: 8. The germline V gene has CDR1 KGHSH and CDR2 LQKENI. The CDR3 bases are TGTGCCAGCTCACTCGACGGGACAGGGGCCGATTCACCCCTCCACTTT. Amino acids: CASSLDGTGADSPLHF.

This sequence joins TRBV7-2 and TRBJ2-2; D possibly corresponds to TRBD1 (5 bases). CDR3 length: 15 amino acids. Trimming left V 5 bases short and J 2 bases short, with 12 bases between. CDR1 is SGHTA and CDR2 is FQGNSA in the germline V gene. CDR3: CASSHRQSNTGELFF. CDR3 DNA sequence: TGTGCCAGCAGCCATAGACAGTCTAACACCGGGGAGCTGTTTTTT.

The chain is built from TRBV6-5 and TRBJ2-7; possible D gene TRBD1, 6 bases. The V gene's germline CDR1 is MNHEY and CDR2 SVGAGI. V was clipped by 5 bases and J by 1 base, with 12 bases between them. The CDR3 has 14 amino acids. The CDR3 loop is CASSRRQVSYEQYF. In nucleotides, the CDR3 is TGTGCCAGCAGTAGACGACAGGTTTCCTACGAGCAGTACTTC.

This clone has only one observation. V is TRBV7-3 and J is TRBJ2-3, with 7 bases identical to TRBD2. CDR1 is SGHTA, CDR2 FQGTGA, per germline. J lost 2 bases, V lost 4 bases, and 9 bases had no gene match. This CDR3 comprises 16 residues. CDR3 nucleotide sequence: TGTGCCAGCAGCTCCGAGGGCCTAGCGGTCACAGATACGCAGTATTTT. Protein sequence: CASSSEGLAVTDTQYF.

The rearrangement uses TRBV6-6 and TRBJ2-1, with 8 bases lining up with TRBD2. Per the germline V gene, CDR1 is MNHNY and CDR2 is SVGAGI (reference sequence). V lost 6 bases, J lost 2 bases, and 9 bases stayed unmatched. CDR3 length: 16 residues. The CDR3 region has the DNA TGTGCCAGCAGAACCCCTATAGCGGGGCCCTACAATGAGCAGTTCTTC. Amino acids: CASRTPIAGPYNEQFF.

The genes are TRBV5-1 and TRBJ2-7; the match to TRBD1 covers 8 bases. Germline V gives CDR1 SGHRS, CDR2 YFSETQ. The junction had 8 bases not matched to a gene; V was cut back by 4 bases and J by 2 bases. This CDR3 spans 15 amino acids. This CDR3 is CASSPRQGRTYEQYF. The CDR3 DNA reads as TGCGCCAGCAGCCCTCGACAGGGGCGGACCTACGAGCAGTACTTC.

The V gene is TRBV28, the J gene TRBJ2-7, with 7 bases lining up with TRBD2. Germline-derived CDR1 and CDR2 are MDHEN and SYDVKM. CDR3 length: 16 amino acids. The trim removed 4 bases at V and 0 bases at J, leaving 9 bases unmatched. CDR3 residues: CASSSHAGESSYEQYF. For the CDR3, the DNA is TGTGCCAGCAGTTCCCATGCGGGGGAGAGCTCCTACGAGCAGTACTTC.

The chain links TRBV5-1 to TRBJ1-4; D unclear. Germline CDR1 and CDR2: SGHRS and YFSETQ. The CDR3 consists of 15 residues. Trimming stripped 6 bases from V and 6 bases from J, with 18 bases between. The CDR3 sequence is CASTLSPGSDEKLFF. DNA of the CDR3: TGCGCCAGCACCCTGAGCCCAGGCTCGGATGAAAAACTGTTTTTT.

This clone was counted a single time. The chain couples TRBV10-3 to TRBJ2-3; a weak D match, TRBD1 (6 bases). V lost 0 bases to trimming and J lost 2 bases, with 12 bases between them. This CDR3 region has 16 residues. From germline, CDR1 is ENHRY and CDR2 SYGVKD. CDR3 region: CAISESGRGITDTQYF. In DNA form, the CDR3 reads TGTGCCATCAGTGAGTCGGGCAGGGGCATCACAGATACGCAGTATTTT.

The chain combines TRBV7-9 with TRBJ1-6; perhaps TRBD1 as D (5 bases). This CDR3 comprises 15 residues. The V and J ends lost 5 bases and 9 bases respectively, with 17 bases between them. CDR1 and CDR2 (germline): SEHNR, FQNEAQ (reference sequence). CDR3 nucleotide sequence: TGTGCCAGCAGCCCCTTCGGGGGGGAGGCTTCACCCCTCCACTTT. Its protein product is CASSPFGGEASPLHF. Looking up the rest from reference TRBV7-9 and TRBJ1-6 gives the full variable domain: DTGVSQNPRHKITKRGQNVTFRCDPISEHNRLYWYRQTLGQGPEFLTYFQNEAQLEKSRLLSDRFSAERPKGSFSTLEIQRTEQGDSAMYLCASSPFGGEASPLHFGNGTRLTVT.

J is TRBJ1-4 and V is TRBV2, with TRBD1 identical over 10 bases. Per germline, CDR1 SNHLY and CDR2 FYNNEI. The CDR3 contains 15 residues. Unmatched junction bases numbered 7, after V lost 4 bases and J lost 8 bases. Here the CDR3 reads CASSVVGTGVEKLFF. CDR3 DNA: TGTGCCAGCAGTGTTGTAGGGACAGGGGTCGAAAAACTGTTTTTT.

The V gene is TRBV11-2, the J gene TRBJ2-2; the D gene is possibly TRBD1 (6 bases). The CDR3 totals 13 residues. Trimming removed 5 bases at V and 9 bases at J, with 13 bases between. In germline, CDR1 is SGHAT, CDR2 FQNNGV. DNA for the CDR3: TGTGCCAGCAGCCCCATTGGACAGCGGGAGCTGTTTTTT. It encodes CASSPIGQRELFF.

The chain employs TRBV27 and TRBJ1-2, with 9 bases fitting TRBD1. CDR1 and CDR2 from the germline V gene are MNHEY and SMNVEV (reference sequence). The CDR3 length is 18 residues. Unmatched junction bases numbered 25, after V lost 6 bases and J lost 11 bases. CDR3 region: CASSLFPGTGIIEGRYTF. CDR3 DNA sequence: TGTGCCAGCAGCCTATTCCCCGGGACAGGGATAATAGAGGGGCGGTACACCTTC.

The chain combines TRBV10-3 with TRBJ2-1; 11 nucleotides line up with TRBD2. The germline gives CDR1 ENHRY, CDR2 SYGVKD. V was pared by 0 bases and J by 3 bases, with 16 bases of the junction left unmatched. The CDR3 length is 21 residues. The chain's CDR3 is CAISESRSVSGGAFNYNEQFF. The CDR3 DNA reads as TGTGCCATCAGTGAGTCCCGTTCGGTTAGCGGGGGGGCCTTCAACTACAATGAGCAGTTCTTC.